The 27 T cell receptor beta chains reported below all come from one sample, sequenced in a study of shared clonotypes between healthy human individuals (TCRdb year 2020). For the CD8 naive samples, CD45RO-negative cells were positively selected for CCR7, yielding a CD45RA+CCR7+ population from which TemRA cells were excluded. Library preparation employed the immunoSEQ multiplex PCR assay. Imported from immuneACCESS, the table was reduced by TCRdb to in-frame sequences with V and J called. These copies leave out some clones; in studies compared against another copy, an unresolved V gene accounts for under half, and the cause of the remainder is not known. Present in this sample are millions of clones, more than 85% of which were seen just once. The ten largest clones capture under 2% of the sample. Sequenced sample: naive CD8+ T cells from PBMCs. The cell subset or site label, as the study defines it: CD45RA+CCR7+. These receptor sequences come from a man aged 18 to 30 in good health. Some clones in this sample may be carry-over from other donors' samples.

J is TRBJ2-2 and V is TRBV5-1; a possible D gene is TRBD1 (6 bases). The V end was cut by 3 bases, the J end by 6 bases, with 15 bases between. CDR1 and CDR2 from the germline V gene are SGHRS and YFSETQ. The CDR3 has 15 residues. The CDR3 bases are TGCGCCAGCAGCTGGGACAACTCGATCCCCGGGGAGCTGTTTTTT. This sequence encodes CASSWDNSIPGELFF. The full variable domain, completed using reference TRBV5-1 and TRBJ2-2, is KAGVTQTPRYLIKTRGQQVTLSCSPISGHRSVSWYQQTPGQGLQFLFEYFSETQRNKGNFPGRFSGRQFSNSRSEMNVSTLELGDSALYLCASSWDNSIPGELFFGEGSRLTVL.

This clone was seen only once. The J gene is TRBJ2-5, the V gene TRBV6-6; D uncertain. Germline-derived CDR1 and CDR2 are MNHNY and SVGAGI (reference sequence). Trimming removed 4 bases at V and 5 bases at J, with 14 bases between. The CDR3 runs to 14 residues. The CDR3 region has the DNA TGTGCCAGCAGTTCGACACTTCCCAGGGAGACCCAGTACTTC. Translation gives CASSSTLPRETQYF.

The chain employs TRBV7-9 and TRBJ2-1, with D uncertain. Germline-derived CDR1 and CDR2 are SEHNR and FQNEAQ (reference sequence). V dropped 2 bases and J dropped 4 bases, with 15 bases sitting between them. This CDR3 contains 16 residues. The CDR3 nucleotides read TGTGCCAGCAGCTTATCCGGGTCCCAAATTTACAATGAGCAGTTCTTC. It encodes CASSLSGSQIYNEQFF.

J is TRBJ2-2 and V is TRBV15, with D possibly being TRBD1 (6 bases). Trimming stripped 6 bases from V and 7 bases from J, with 12 bases between. The CDR3 runs to 13 residues. Germline loops: CDR1 LNHNV, CDR2 YYDKDF (reference sequence). CDR3 region: CATRTGGGGELFF. Written as DNA, the CDR3 is TGTGCCACCAGGACAGGAGGTGGCGGGGAGCTGTTTTTT.

This sequence joins TRBV30 and TRBJ2-3; D gene uncertain. V was clipped by 4 bases and J by 2 bases, with 7 bases between them. The V gene's germline CDR1 is GTSNPN and CDR2 SVGIG (reference sequence). The CDR3 runs to 12 residues. The CDR3 here is CAWTVSTDTQYF. CDR3 DNA: TGTGCCTGGACCGTGTCCACAGATACGCAGTATTTT. Full variable domain (remainder filled in from reference TRBV30 and TRBJ2-3): SQTIHQWPATLVQPVGSPLSLECTVEGTSNPNLYWYRQAAGRGLQLLFYSVGIGQISSEVPQNLSASRPQDRQFILSSKKLLLSDSGFYLCAWTVSTDTQYFGPGTRLTVL.

The V call is TRBV28, the J call TRBJ2-7; maybe TRBD2 (5 bases). This CDR3 has 16 residues. The V end lost 5 bases, the J end lost 2 bases, and 19 bases lay between the germline ends. From germline, CDR1 is MDHEN and CDR2 SYDVKM. CDR3 in amino acids: CASSLGLYPGAYEQYF. The DNA for the CDR3 is TGTGCCAGCAGTCTTGGACTCTACCCCGGGGCCTACGAGCAGTACTTC.

J is TRBJ1-1 and V is TRBV9; D gene ambiguous. Trimming pared 0 bases from V and 7 bases from J, leaving 7 bases between. Germline CDR1 and CDR2: SGDLS and YYNGEE. The CDR3 consists of 12 residues. The CDR3 spells CASSVVTDEAFF. CDR3 bases: TGTGCCAGCAGCGTAGTAACAGATGAAGCTTTCTTT.

The genes are TRBV5-1 and TRBJ2-3, with 10 bases that match TRBD2. Germline CDR1 reads SGHRS; CDR2 reads YFSETQ. Losses at the gene ends were 1 base for V and 2 bases for J; bases not matched to a gene: 7. CDR3 length equals 17 residues. This CDR3 reads CASSLSLAGAYTDTQYF. In DNA, the CDR3 is TGCGCCAGCAGCTTGAGCCTAGCGGGGGCCTACACAGATACGCAGTATTTT.

The gene calls are TRBV5-1 and TRBJ1-1, with D unclear. The germline CDR1 and CDR2 sequences are SGHRS and YFSETQ. Trimming cost V 2 bases and J 1 base, with 9 bases left between them. The CDR3 extends over 14 amino acids. CDR3 DNA sequence: TGCGCCAGCAGCTTAAGGAATGGGAACACTGAAGCTTTCTTT. Translation gives CASSLRNGNTEAFF.

This clone was counted a single time. The chain links TRBV7-8 to TRBJ1-5; D is possibly TRBD1 (5 bases). CDR1 and CDR2 (germline): SGHVS, FQNEAQ. The V end lost 5 bases, the J end lost 4 bases, and 21 bases lay between the germline ends. The CDR3 covers 17 residues. The chain's CDR3 is CASSLPTRGSLNQPQHF. CDR3 bases: TGTGCCAGCAGCCTACCGACAAGGGGCTCCCTTAATCAGCCCCAGCATTTT. Filled out from reference TRBV7-8 and TRBJ1-5, the complete variable domain reads GAGVSQSPRYKVAKRGQDVALRCDPISGHVSLFWYQQALGQGPEFLTYFQNEAQLDKSGLPSDRFFAERPEGSVSTLKIQRTQQEDSAVYLCASSLPTRGSLNQPQHFGDGTRLSIL.

The V and J genes are TRBV27 and TRBJ2-3; unclear D gene. The CDR3 length is 13 residues. Looked up from germline, CDR1 is MNHEY and CDR2 is SMNVEV (reference sequence). V was pared by 8 bases and J by 6 bases, with 15 bases between. The CDR3 region is CASRSFKEDTQYF. The CDR3 DNA sequence: TGTGCCAGCCGCTCTTTTAAGGAGGATACGCAGTATTTT.

The chain employs TRBV27 and TRBJ2-7; D may match TRBD1 or TRBD2 (6 bases each). Germline CDR1 and CDR2: MNHEY and SMNVEV (reference sequence). Deletions cut 6 bases from V and 5 bases from J, with 17 bases between. The CDR3 loop spans 14 amino acids. CDR3 nucleotides: TGTGCCAGCAGCCCCGCGGGGACACCTCACGAGCAGTACTTC. This translates into CASSPAGTPHEQYF.

The table lists this clone with a count of one. This rearrangement joins TRBV27 to TRBJ2-1; D not resolved. Germline V gene data show CDR1 as MNHEY and CDR2 as SMNVEV (reference sequence). The CDR3 length is 14 residues. The V gene lost 5 bases and the J gene lost 6 bases, with 14 bases spanning the gap. The CDR3 is CASSPRKPGNEQFF. CDR3 DNA: TGTGCCAGCAGTCCGCGGAAGCCCGGCAATGAGCAGTTCTTC.

The chain combines TRBV11-2 with TRBJ2-3, with 10 nucleotides matching TRBD1. The CDR3 has 15 residues. CDR1 and CDR2 from the germline V gene are SGHAT and FQNNGV. J gave up 3 bases and V 6 bases, and 6 bases lay outside the gene matches. The CDR3 region has the DNA TGTGCCAGCAGTTCGCCGGGACAGGGGACAGATACGCAGTATTTT. Amino acids: CASSSPGQGTDTQYF.

This chain uses TRBV27 with TRBJ2-2; D gene ambiguous. The CDR3 length is 14 residues. Between the trimmed V and J ends, which lost 6 bases and 4 bases, there was a span of 12 bases. CDR1 is MNHEY and CDR2 is SMNVEV in the germline V gene (reference sequence). This CDR3 is CASSFLGRTGELFF. The CDR3 DNA sequence: TGTGCCAGCAGCTTCCTCGGACGCACCGGGGAGCTGTTTTTT.

The genes are TRBV28 and TRBJ2-5; D unresolved. Trimming took 5 bases from V and 2 from J, leaving 18 bases between them. The CDR3 covers 16 residues. The germline V gene encodes CDR1 MDHEN and CDR2 SYDVKM. The CDR3 loop reads CASSPTPAATQETQYF. CDR3 in DNA: TGTGCCAGCAGTCCAACCCCGGCGGCGACTCAAGAGACCCAGTACTTC.

V gene TRBV5-4 combines with J gene TRBJ2-5; 11 nucleotides line up with TRBD1. In germline, CDR1 is SGHNT, CDR2 YYREEE (reference sequence). The CDR3 loop spans 17 amino acids. V shed 4 bases, J shed 3 bases, and the junction held 11 bases outside the gene matches. CDR3 DNA sequence: TGTGCCAGCAGCCCACCCGGGACAGGGGGAGGAGAAGAGACCCAGTACTTC. Translated: CASSPPGTGGGEETQYF.

V is TRBV7-2 and J is TRBJ2-3; 7 bases agree with TRBD2. From germline, CDR1 is SGHTA and CDR2 FQGNSA. The CDR3 runs 16 residues. With 3 bases clipped from V and 0 bases from J, the junction kept 6 bases outside the gene matches. The CDR3 DNA sequence: TGTGCCAGCAGCTTCCGGCGGGAGCCCAGCACAGATACGCAGTATTTT. Protein: CASSFRREPSTDTQYF.

The rearrangement links TRBV6-1 to TRBJ2-5; D not resolved. The CDR3 has 13 residues. In germline, CDR1 is MNHNS, CDR2 SASEGT. V was cut by 6 bases and J by 3 bases, with 11 bases left in between. The CDR3 nucleotides read TGTGCCAGCAGGCCATTATTGGAAGAGACCCAGTACTTC. Encoded protein: CASRPLLEETQYF.

V gene TRBV4-1 combines with J gene TRBJ2-3, with D unresolved. The CDR3 loop spans 20 amino acids. The germline gives CDR1 MGHRA, CDR2 YSYEKL. V lost 4 bases, J lost 0 bases, and 26 bases lay in between. CDR3 sequence: CASSPRPGLSRLSSTDTQYF. CDR3 bases: TGCGCCAGCAGCCCCCGGCCGGGTTTAAGCCGACTCTCTAGCACAGATACGCAGTATTTT.

This sequence joins TRBV7-9 and TRBJ2-7; D is uncertain. The CDR3 sequence is 12 residues long. Germline-derived CDR1 and CDR2 are SEHNR and FQNEAQ (reference sequence). V dropped 6 bases and J dropped 0 bases, with 6 bases sitting between them. CDR3 residues: CASRQDSYEQYF. DNA for the CDR3: TGTGCCAGCAGGCAGGACTCCTACGAGCAGTACTTC.

The genes are TRBV7-6 and TRBJ2-7; 7 bases fit TRBD1. Germline CDR1 reads SGHVS; CDR2 reads FNYEAQ. Losses at the gene ends were 3 bases for V and 0 bases for J; bases not matched to a gene: 8. The CDR3 is 16 amino acids. The CDR3 region is CASSLFPGQNSYEQYF. CDR3 DNA: TGTGCCAGCAGCTTGTTTCCGGGACAGAACTCCTACGAGCAGTACTTC.

V and J are TRBV7-9 and TRBJ2-3; TRBD2 matches 8 bases. J lost 2 bases, V lost 3 bases, and 7 bases had no gene match. CDR1 and CDR2 (germline): SEHNR, FQNEAQ (reference sequence). The CDR3 length is 16 residues. The DNA for the CDR3 is TGTGCCAGCAGCTTTTTTTCGGGAGGGATCACAGATACGCAGTATTTT. Translation: CASSFFSGGITDTQYF.

V gene TRBV19 combines with J gene TRBJ2-4; D call uncertain. From germline, CDR1 is LNHDA and CDR2 SQIVND (reference sequence). V was cut by 9 bases and J by 3 bases, with 18 bases left in between. The CDR3 length is 15 residues. Written as DNA, the CDR3 is TGTGCCAGCCTCGACTCAGCAGACGGCAAAAACATTCAGTACTTC. This translates into CASLDSADGKNIQYF.

V gene TRBV5-6 combines with J gene TRBJ1-5, with D possibly TRBD1 on 5 matching bases. This CDR3 region has 14 residues. Germline CDR1 reads SGHDT; CDR2 reads YYEEEE. The V gene lost 2 bases and the J gene lost 6 bases, with 12 bases spanning the gap. The CDR3 region is CASSFGSGGQPQHF. CDR3 nucleotide sequence: TGTGCCAGCAGCTTTGGAAGTGGGGGTCAGCCCCAGCATTTT.

The CDR3: CASSPNGLALPHEQYF. As DNA, the CDR3 is TGCGCCAGCAGCCCCAATGGACTAGCGCTCCCCCACGAGCAGTACTTC. V gene TRBV4-3 combines with J gene TRBJ2-7, with 9 bases identical to TRBD2. The V segment lost 4 bases and the J segment 5 bases; nucleotides outside the gene matches: 12. This CDR3 is 16 amino acids long. Germline V lookup: CDR1 LGHNA, CDR2 YSLEER.

For this clone: One end of the junction does not line up with germline, which may come from a read error. The chain combines TRBV6-1 with TRBJ1-3; no reliable D call. Germline V gene data show CDR1 as MNHNS and CDR2 as SASEGT. CDR3 length equals 12 residues. The DNA of the CDR3 is TGTGCCACCAGTGGGGCTGGAAACACCATATATTTT. Translation: CATSGAGNTIYF.